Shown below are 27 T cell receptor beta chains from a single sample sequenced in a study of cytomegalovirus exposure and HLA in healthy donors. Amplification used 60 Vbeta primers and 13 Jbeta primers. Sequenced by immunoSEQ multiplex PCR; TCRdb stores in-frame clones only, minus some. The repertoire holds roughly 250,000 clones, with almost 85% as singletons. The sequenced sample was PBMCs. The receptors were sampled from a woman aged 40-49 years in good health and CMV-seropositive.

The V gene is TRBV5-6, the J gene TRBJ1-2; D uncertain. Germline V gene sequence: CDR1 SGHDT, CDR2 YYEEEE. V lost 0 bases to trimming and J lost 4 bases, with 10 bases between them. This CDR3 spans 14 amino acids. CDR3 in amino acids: CASSLARSSYGYTF. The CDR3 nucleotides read TGTGCCAGCAGCTTGGCCCGGTCTAGCTATGGCTACACCTTC.

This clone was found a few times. The CDR3 reads CASSPTSVYNEQFF. As DNA, the CDR3 is TGCGCCAGCAGCCCGACTAGCGTCTACAATGAGCAGTTCTTC. This chain uses TRBV5-1 with TRBJ2-1; 8 positions match TRBD2. CDR1 is SGHRS and CDR2 is YFSETQ in the germline V gene. The CDR3 consists of 14 residues. J was trimmed by 3 bases and V by 4 bases; bases with no gene match: 3.

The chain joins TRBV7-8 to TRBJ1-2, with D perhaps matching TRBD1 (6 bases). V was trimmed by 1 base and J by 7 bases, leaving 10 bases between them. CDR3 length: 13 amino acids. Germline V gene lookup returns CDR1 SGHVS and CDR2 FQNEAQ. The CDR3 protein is CASSLEGGAGYTF. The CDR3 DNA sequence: TGTGCCAGCAGCTTAGAGGGGGGGGCTGGCTACACCTTC.

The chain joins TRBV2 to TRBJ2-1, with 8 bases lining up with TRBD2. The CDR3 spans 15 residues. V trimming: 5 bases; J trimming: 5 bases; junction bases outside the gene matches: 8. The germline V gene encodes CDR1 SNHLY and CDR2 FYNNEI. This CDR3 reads CASSLRPGGDNEQFF. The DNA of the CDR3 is TGTGCCAGCAGTCTACGACCGGGGGGGGACAATGAGCAGTTCTTC. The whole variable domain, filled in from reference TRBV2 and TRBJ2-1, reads EPEVTQTPSHQVTQMGQEVILRCVPISNHLYFYWYRQILGQKVEFLVSFYNNEISEKSEIFDDQFSVERPDGSNFTLKIRSTKLEDSAMYFCASSLRPGGDNEQFFGPGTRLTVL.

The CDR3 spells CASSEQGVVYGYTF. The CDR3 DNA sequence: TGTGCCAGCAGTGAGCAGGGGGTAGTGTATGGCTACACCTTC. This chain connects TRBV6-1 to TRBJ1-2; 7 bases agree with TRBD1. J lost 5 bases, V lost 3 bases, and 6 bases had no gene match. This CDR3 region has 14 residues. From germline, CDR1 is MNHNS and CDR2 SASEGT.

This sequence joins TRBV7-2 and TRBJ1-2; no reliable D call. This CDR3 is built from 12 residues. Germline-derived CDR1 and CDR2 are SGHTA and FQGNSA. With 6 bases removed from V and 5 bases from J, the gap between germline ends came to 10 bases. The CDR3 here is CASRDSGYGYTF. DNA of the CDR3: TGTGCCAGCAGGGACTCTGGGTATGGCTACACCTTC.

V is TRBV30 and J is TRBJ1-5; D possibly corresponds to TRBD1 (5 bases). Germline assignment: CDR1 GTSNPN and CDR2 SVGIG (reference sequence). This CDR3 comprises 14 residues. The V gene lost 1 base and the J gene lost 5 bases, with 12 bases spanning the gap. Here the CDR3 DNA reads TGTGCCTGGAGTGGTATAGGGGCCTATCAGCCCCAGCATTTT. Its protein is CAWSGIGAYQPQHF.

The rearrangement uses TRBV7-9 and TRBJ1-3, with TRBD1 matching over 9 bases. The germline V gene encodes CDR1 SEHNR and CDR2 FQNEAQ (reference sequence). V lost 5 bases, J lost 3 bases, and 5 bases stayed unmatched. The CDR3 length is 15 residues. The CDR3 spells CASSLRTGVGNTIYF. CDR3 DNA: TGTGCCAGCAGCCTCAGGACAGGGGTTGGAAACACCATATATTTT.

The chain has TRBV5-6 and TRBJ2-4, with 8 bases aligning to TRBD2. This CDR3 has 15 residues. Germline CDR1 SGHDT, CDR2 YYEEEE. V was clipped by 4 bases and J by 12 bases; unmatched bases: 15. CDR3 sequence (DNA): TGTGCCAGCAGCCTCCGGGGCGCGGGGGGCGACAGTCAGTACTTC. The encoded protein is CASSLRGAGGDSQYF.

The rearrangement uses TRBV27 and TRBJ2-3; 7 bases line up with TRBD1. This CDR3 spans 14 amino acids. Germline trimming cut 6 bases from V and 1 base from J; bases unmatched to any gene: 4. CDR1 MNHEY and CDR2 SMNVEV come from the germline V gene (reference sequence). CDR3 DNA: TGTGCCAGCAGAGACAGGGTTGGCACAGATACGCAGTATTTT. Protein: CASRDRVGTDTQYF.

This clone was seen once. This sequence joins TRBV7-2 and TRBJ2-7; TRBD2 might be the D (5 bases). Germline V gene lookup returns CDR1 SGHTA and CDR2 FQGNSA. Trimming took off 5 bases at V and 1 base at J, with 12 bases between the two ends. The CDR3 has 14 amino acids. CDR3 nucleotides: TGTGCCAGCAGCCTAGTCAGCGGATCCTACGAGCAGTACTTC. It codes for CASSLVSGSYEQYF.

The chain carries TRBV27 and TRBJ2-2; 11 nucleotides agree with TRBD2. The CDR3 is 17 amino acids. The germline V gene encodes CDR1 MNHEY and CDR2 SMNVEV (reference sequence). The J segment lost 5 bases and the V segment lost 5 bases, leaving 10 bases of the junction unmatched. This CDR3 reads CASSPSGTSGRTGELFF. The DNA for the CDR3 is TGTGCCAGCAGTCCCAGTGGGACTAGCGGAAGAACCGGGGAGCTGTTTTTT.

This CDR3 reads CASKTGHYNQPQHF. The CDR3 nucleotides read TGTGCCAGCAAGACGGGACACTACAATCAGCCCCAGCATTTT. The chain uses TRBV6-1 and TRBJ1-5; D might be TRBD1 (6 bases). The germline V and J ends were trimmed by 7 bases and 3 bases, with 13 bases remaining between them. This CDR3 is built from 14 residues. In germline, CDR1 is MNHNS, CDR2 SASEGT.

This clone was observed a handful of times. CDR3: CASSLRHLAGVSEQFF. The CDR3 nucleotides read TGTGCCAGCAGCTTAAGGCATCTAGCGGGAGTGAGTGAGCAGTTCTTC. The genes are TRBV7-9 and TRBJ2-1; 10 bases agree with TRBD2. The germline CDR1 and CDR2 sequences are SEHNR and FQNEAQ (reference sequence). The ends lost 2 bases at V and 9 bases at J; junction bases unmatched: 10. The CDR3 extends over 16 amino acids.

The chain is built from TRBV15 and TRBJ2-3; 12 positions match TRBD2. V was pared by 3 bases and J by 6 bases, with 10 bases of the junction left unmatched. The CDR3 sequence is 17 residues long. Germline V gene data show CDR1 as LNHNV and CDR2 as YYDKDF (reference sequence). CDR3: CATSRGSTSGRMDTQYF. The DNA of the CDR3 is TGTGCCACCAGCAGGGGCTCGACTAGCGGGAGAATGGATACGCAGTATTTT. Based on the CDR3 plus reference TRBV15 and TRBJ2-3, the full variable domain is DAMVIQNPRYQVTQFGKPVTLSCSQTLNHNVMYWYQQKSSQAPKLLFHYYDKDFNNEADTPDNFQSRRPNTSFCFLDIRSPGLGDTAMYLCATSRGSTSGRMDTQYFGPGTRLTVL.

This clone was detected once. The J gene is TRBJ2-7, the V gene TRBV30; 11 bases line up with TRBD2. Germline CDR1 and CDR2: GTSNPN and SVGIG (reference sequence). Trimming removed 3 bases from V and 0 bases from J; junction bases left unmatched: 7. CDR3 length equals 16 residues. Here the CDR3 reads CAWRDRLAGTSYEQYF. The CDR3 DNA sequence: TGTGCCTGGAGGGACCGACTAGCGGGAACCTCCTACGAGCAGTACTTC.

Written as DNA, the CDR3 is TGTGCCAGCTCACCACTGGGACAGGGGGCAACTGGAAACACCATATATTTT. Amino acids: CASSPLGQGATGNTIYF. The chain combines TRBV18 with TRBJ1-3; 12 nucleotides line up with TRBD1. Germline V lookup: CDR1 KGHSH, CDR2 LQKENI. This CDR3 has 17 residues. The J segment lost 2 bases and the V segment lost 1 base, leaving 3 bases of the junction unmatched.

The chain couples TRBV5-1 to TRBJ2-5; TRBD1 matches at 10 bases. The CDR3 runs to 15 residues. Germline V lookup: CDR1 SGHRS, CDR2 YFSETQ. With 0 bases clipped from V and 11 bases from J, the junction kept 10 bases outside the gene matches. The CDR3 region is CASSLGGTGEREQYF. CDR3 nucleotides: TGCGCCAGCAGCTTGGGGGGGACAGGGGAGAGGGAGCAGTACTTC.

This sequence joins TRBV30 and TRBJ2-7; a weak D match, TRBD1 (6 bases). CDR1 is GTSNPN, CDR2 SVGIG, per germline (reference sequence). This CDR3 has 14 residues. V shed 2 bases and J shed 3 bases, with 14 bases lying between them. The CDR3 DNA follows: TGTGCCTGGAGTTGGCAGGGGATTTACTACGAGCAGTACTTC. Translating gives CAWSWQGIYYEQYF.

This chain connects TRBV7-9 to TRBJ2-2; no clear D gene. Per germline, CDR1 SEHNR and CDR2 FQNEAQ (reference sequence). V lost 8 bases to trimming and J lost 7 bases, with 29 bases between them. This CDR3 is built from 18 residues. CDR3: CASEFAPQILVRRGELFF. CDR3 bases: TGTGCCAGCGAATTCGCCCCCCAGATTCTAGTACGGCGCGGGGAGCTGTTTTTT.

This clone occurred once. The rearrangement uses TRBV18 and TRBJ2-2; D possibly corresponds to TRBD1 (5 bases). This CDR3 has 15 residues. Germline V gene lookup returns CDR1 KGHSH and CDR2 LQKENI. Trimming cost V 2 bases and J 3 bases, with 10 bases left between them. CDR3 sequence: CASSPDSRDTGELFF. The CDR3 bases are TGTGCCAGCTCACCAGACAGTCGGGACACCGGGGAGCTGTTTTTT. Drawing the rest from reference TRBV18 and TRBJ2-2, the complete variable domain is NAGVMQNPRHLVRRRGQEARLRCSPMKGHSHVYWYRQLPEEGLKFMVYLQKENIIDESGMPKERFSAEFPKEGPSILRIQQVVRGDSAAYFCASSPDSRDTGELFFGEGSRLTVL.

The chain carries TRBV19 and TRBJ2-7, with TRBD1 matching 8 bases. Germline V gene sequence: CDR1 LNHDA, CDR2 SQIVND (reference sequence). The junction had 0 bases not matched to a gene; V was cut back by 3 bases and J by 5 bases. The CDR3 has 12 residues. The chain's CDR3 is CASSMDRDEQYF. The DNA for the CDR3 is TGTGCCAGTAGTATGGACAGGGACGAGCAGTACTTC.

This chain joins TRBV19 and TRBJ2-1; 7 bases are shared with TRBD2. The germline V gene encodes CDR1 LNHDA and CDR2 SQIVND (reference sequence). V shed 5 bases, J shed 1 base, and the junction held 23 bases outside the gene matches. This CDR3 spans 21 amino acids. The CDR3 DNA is TGTGCCAGTAGTCATCGGCTAATTGGCGGGAGAGGTCGCGGTTCCTACAATGAGCAGTTCTTC. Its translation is CASSHRLIGGRGRGSYNEQFF. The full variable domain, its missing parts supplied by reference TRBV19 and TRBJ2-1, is DGGITQSPKYLFRKEGQNVTLSCEQNLNHDAMYWYRQDPGQGLRLIYYSQIVNDFQKGDIAEGYSVSREKKESFPLTVTSAQKNPTAFYLCASSHRLIGGRGRGSYNEQFFGPGTRLTVL.

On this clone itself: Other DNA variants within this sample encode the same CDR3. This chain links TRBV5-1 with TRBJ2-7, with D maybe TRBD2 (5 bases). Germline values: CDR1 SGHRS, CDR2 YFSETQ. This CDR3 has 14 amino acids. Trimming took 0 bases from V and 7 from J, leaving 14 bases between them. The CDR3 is CASSLGLTSEEQYF. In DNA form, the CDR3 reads TGCGCCAGCAGCTTGGGACTAACCAGCGAGGAGCAGTACTTC.

For the CDR3, the DNA is TGTGCCAGCACCCAGAACTATGGCTACACCTTC. It specifies CASTQNYGYTF. J is TRBJ1-2 and V is TRBV5-6; D uncertain. Looked up from germline, CDR1 is SGHDT and CDR2 is YYEEEE. Trimming took off 6 bases at V and 2 bases at J, with 5 bases between the two ends. The length of the CDR3 is 11 residues.

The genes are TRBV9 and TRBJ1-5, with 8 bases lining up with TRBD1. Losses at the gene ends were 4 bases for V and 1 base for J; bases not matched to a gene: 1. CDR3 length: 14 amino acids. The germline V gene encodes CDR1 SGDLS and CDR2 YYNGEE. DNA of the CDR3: TGTGCCAGCAGCCGGACAGGGAGCAATCAGCCCCAGCATTTT. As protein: CASSRTGSNQPQHF.

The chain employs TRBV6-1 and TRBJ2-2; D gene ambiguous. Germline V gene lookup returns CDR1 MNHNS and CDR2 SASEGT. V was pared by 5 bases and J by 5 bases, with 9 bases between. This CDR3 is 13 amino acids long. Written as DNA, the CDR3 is TGTGCCAGCAGTCTAGAAAGAACCGGGGAGCTGTTTTTT. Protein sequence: CASSLERTGELFF.